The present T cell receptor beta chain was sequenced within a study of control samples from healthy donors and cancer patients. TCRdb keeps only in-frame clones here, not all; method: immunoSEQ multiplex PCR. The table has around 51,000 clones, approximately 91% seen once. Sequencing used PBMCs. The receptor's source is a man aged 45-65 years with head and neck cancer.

The CDR3 loop reads CAWSAGEVLETQYF. The CDR3 bases are TGTGCCTGGAGTGCAGGGGAGGTTTTGGAGACCCAGTACTTC. The chain has TRBV30 and TRBJ2-5, with D possibly being TRBD1 or TRBD2 (6 bases each). The V and J ends lost 1 base and 5 bases respectively, with 14 bases between them. Germline lookup yields CDR1 GTSNPN and CDR2 SVGIG (reference sequence). CDR3 size: 14 residues.